This TCR beta chain came from a study of kidney transplant recipient with SARS-CoV-2 infection. This clonotype was observed at least ten times. TCRdb redid the calling of the reads with MiXCR, one entry per CDR3 protein. The sample lists about 240,000 distinct CDR3 sequences, around 26% occurring once. The sequence was collected from a male patient aged 30 to 39 who had COVID-19 and was a kidney transplant recipient. Among the T cells, some may be from the graft donor. The sample in question was a blood sample, obtained at baseline and between days 110 and 120 from a kidney transplant recipient.

The CDR3: CASSLALNSPLHF. The DNA of the CDR3 is TGTGCCAGCAGCTTGGCTCTTAATTCACCCCTCCACTTT. This rearrangement joins TRBV5-4 to TRBJ1-6; no definite D call. The CDR3 is 13 residues long. V was shortened by 0 bases and J by 6 bases, with 4 bases between the two germline ends. Germline loops: CDR1 SGHNT, CDR2 YYREEE (reference sequence).